A selection of T cell receptor beta chains follows, all from one sample in a study of blood T cell repertoires in COVID-19. The protocol was immunoSEQ multiplex PCR, while the TCRdb copy is restricted to in-frame clones and leaves out a portion. The sample shows about 350,000 clones, around nine tenths of them seen only once. The sequenced sample was peripheral blood. The receptors were gathered from an older woman with COVID-19, enrolled during active disease. Both conserved end residues are part of each CDR3. Each record gives: V gene, D gene, clone size, J gene, CDR3 protein, CDR3 DNA. A D gene is named only where the DNA matches it firmly. Only part of the rows carry a size: once, few, many, or a class if the clone is expanded.

TRBV6-1	TRBD2	.	TRBJ2-1	CASSERLAGGTPYNEQFF	TGTGCCAGCAGTGAAAGACTAGCGGGGGGGACCCCCTACAATGAGCAGTTCTTC
TRBV5-5	TRBD1	.	TRBJ2-1	CASSVRDRELNEQFF	TGTGCCAGCAGCGTCCGGGACAGGGAACTCAATGAGCAGTTCTTC
TRBV10-3	TRBD1	.	TRBJ2-2	CAIRDPGQGNTGELFF	TGTGCCATCAGGGATCCGGGACAGGGGAACACCGGGGAGCTGTTTTTT
TRBV5-3	.	.	TRBJ1-2	CARSSWYRVEDGYTF	TGTGCCAGAAGCTCGTGGTACAGGGTCGAGGATGGCTACACCTTC
TRBV7-2	TRBD1	.	TRBJ1-1	CASSWDRATGAFF	TGTGCCAGCAGCTGGGACAGGGCGACAGGAGCTTTCTTT
TRBV6-5	.	.	TRBJ1-5	CASKGGNQPQHF	TGTGCCAGTAAAGGGGGCAATCAGCCCCAGCATTTT
TRBV6-1	.	.	TRBJ1-1	CASSERRTLNTEAFF	TGTGCCAGCAGTGAACGCAGGACTCTGAACACTGAAGCTTTCTTT
TRBV7-9	TRBD1	.	TRBJ2-1	CASSLRQGGYNEQFF	TGTGCCAGCAGCTTAAGACAGGGGGGCTACAATGAGCAGTTCTTC
TRBV7-9	.	.	TRBJ1-3	CASSDYVSSGNTIYF	TGTGCCAGCAGCGACTACGTCAGCTCTGGAAACACCATATATTTT
TRBV28	.	.	TRBJ1-6	CASSSTRGGLQADF	TGTGCCAGCAGTTCCACCCGGGGGGGGTTACAAGCGGACTTT
TRBV5-4	.	few	TRBJ1-1	CASSLEAGAEAFF	TGTGCCAGCAGCTTGGAGGCAGGGGCTGAAGCTTTCTTT
TRBV5-6	TRBD1	.	TRBJ1-2	CASSTGTGSLGYTF	TGTGCCAGCAGCACCGGGACAGGGAGCCTTGGCTACACCTTC
TRBV7-6	.	.	TRBJ1-1	CASSLGQGLNTEAFF	TGTGCCAGCAGCTTAGGCCAGGGCTTAAACACTGAAGCTTTCTTT
TRBV6-2/TRBV6-3	.	.	TRBJ1-2	CASSDPNTYYGYTF	TGTGCCAGCAGCGATCCGAATACATACTATGGCTACACCTTC
TRBV19	.	.	TRBJ1-2	CASSQLPIGASYGYTF	TGTGCCAGTAGCCAACTACCTATCGGAGCCTCCTATGGCTACACCTTC
TRBV10-3	.	.	TRBJ1-3	CAISEQGNTIYF	TGTGCCATCAGTGAGCAGGGAAACACCATATATTTT
TRBV6-6	.	once	TRBJ1-3	CASKFGPTSGNTIYF	TGTGCCAGCAAGTTCGGTCCCACCTCTGGAAACACCATATATTTT
TRBV10-3	.	few	TRBJ2-7	CAISELAEQYF	TGTGCCATCAGTGAACTTGCCGAGCAGTACTTC
TRBV18	TRBD1	.	TRBJ1-3	CASSSQTGALSLSSGNTIYF	TGTGCCAGCTCATCCCAGACAGGGGCCCTATCTTTGAGCTCTGGAAACACCATATATTTT
TRBV18	.	.	TRBJ2-1	CASSPPAVNEQFF	TGTGCCAGCTCACCACCTGCGGTCAATGAGCAGTTCTTC
TRBV30	.	.	TRBJ1-3	CAWSGLSGNTIYF	TGTGCCTGGAGTGGTCTCTCTGGAAACACCATATATTTT
TRBV5-1	.	.	TRBJ2-3	CASSFARTFTDTQYF	TGCGCCAGCAGCTTCGCCAGAACCTTCACAGATACGCAGTATTTT
TRBV5-4	.	once	TRBJ2-7	CASSFGPGVEQYF	TGTGCCAGCAGCTTCGGCCCGGGAGTCGAGCAGTACTTC
TRBV5-1	.	.	TRBJ1-6	CASSLQGQNSPLHF	TGCGCCAGCAGTTTACAGGGCCAGAATTCACCCCTCCACTTT
TRBV29-1	.	once	TRBJ1-1	CSGGGGARAFF	TGCAGCGGGGGCGGGGGCGCCCGGGCTTTCTTT
TRBV2	TRBD2	.	TRBJ2-7	CASSGTSDRSYEQYF	TGTGCCAGCAGTGGGACTAGCGATCGCTCCTACGAGCAGTACTTC
TRBV19	TRBD1	.	TRBJ1-5	CASTSFGTGIGPRNQPQHF	TGTGCCAGTACTAGCTTTGGGACAGGGATCGGGCCTCGCAATCAGCCCCAGCATTTT
TRBV7-2	TRBD2	.	TRBJ2-3	CASSLERGGNTQYF	TGTGCCAGCAGCTTAGAGCGGGGGGGCAATACGCAGTATTTT
TRBV11-2	TRBD1	.	TRBJ1-2	CASSLDRWTGSSGYTF	TGTGCCAGCAGCTTAGATCGGTGGACAGGGTCTTCTGGCTACACCTTC
TRBV7-2	TRBD2	.	TRBJ2-7	CASSRPSGGPYEQYF	TGTGCCAGCAGCCGTCCTAGCGGGGGCCCCTACGAGCAGTACTTC
TRBV11-2	.	.	TRBJ2-1	CASSPWEEQFF	TGTGCCAGCAGCCCCTGGGAGGAGCAGTTCTTC
TRBV27	TRBD2	.	TRBJ2-3	CASSTPSGGAVDTQYF	TGTGCCAGCAGTACACCTAGCGGGGGGGCCGTAGATACGCAGTATTTT
TRBV5-6	TRBD1	once	TRBJ1-2	CASSSLGQGAGYTF	TGTGCCAGCAGCTCCCTCGGACAGGGGGCGGGCTACACCTTC
TRBV5-4	.	once	TRBJ1-3	CASSDSNTGNTIYF	TGTGCCAGCAGCGACAGCAATACTGGAAACACCATATATTTT
TRBV15	.	once	TRBJ1-1	CATSRDNAGTEAFF	TGTGCCACCAGCAGAGATAACGCGGGGACTGAAGCTTTCTTT
TRBV7-9	TRBD1	few	TRBJ2-2	CASSLETGVHGELFF	TGTGCCAGCAGCTTAGAGACAGGGGTGCACGGGGAGCTGTTTTTT
TRBV15	TRBD1	.	TRBJ2-7	CATSRVTGTGLEQYF	TGTGCCACCAGCAGAGTCACCGGGACAGGGCTCGAGCAGTACTTC
TRBV19	.	.	TRBJ1-4	CASSIGWAGGEKLFF	TGTGCCAGTAGTATAGGCTGGGCTGGAGGTGAAAAACTGTTTTTT
TRBV5-8	TRBD1	.	TRBJ2-1	CASSRDRGPYNEQFF	TGTGCCAGCAGTCGGGACAGGGGGCCTTACAATGAGCAGTTCTTC
TRBV5-1	TRBD1	.	TRBJ1-5	CASSAGTGWDQPQHF	TGCGCCAGCAGCGCGGGGACAGGGTGGGATCAGCCCCAGCATTTT
TRBV11-2	TRBD1	once	TRBJ1-2	CASSLAWTGSYGYTF	TGTGCCAGCAGCTTAGCTTGGACAGGTTCCTATGGCTACACCTTC
TRBV19	.	.	TRBJ1-6	CASSHTGITSSPLHF	TGTGCCAGTAGTCACACGGGGATTACTAGTTCACCCCTCCACTTT
TRBV5-1	TRBD1	.	TRBJ1-1	CASSLEGTGGTEAFF	TGCGCCAGCAGCTTGGAGGGGACAGGGGGCACTGAAGCTTTCTTT
TRBV7-9	TRBD2	.	TRBJ2-3	CASSLGDGRRYF	TGTGCCAGCAGCTTAGGGGACGGGAGGAGGTATTTT
TRBV15	.	.	TRBJ1-1	CATSRDFFISGTEAFF	TGTGCCACCAGCAGAGATTTTTTCATCTCGGGCACTGAAGCTTTCTTT
TRBV7-3	TRBD1	.	TRBJ1-1	CASKGTVRGTEAFF	TGTGCCAGCAAGGGGACAGTTCGGGGCACTGAAGCTTTCTTT
TRBV20-1	.	.	TRBJ1-2	CSARVRVGYTF	TGCAGTGCTAGAGTCAGGGTTGGCTACACCTTC